The T cell receptor beta chain under discussion was sequenced for a study of T cell repertoires in cytomegalovirus infection. About the study: Selected CMV epitopes included recently identified HLA-C-restricted ones as well as well-studied HLA-B-restricted ones. Evidence of both CMV infection and a matching HLA type came from public TCR beta signatures. Notes on the study in general: Across the ex vivo response, the dominant clonotypes were HLA-C-restricted CMV-specific TCR beta clonotypes.

TCRdb fed the reads into MiXCR, producing one record per CDR3 protein. The table includes about 900,000 distinct CDR3 sequences, around a third detected once. Unmatched junction bases numbered 6, after V lost 8 bases and J lost 3 bases. The length of the CDR3 is 13 residues. Germline CDR1 SGHTA, CDR2 FQGTGA. Remarks on this clonotype: Its target is unknown.

This specimen consisted of cultured CD8+ T cells from PBMCs, obtained from culture after CMV antigen stimulation. The chain combines TRBV7-3 with TRBJ2-7, with 8 bases matching TRBD2. The TCR sequence derives from a human donor in good health (CMV status not recorded). Some clones in this sample may be carry-over from other donors' samples. CDR3 in amino acids: CASAGGGSYEQYF. The CDR3 coding sequence is TGTGCCAGCGCCGGGGGGGGCAGCTACGAGCAGTACTTC.